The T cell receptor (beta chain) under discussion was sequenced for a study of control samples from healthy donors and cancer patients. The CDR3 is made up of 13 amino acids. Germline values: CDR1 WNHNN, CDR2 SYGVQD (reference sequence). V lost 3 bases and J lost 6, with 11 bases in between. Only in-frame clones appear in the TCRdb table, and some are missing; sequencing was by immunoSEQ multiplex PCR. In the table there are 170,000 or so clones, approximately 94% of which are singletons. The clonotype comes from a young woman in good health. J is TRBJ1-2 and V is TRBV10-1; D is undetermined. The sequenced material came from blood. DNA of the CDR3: TGCGCCAGCAGTGACAGCCCATTAGATGGCTACACCTTC. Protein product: CASSDSPLDGYTF.